This T cell receptor beta chain stems from a study of post-analysis software for immune sequencing data. This clonotype has a handful of counts. Antigen: not known. Researchers reported that TCR beta cDNA libraries carried unique molecular identifiers. The T cell input of about 0.95 to 11 million gave hundreds of thousands of cDNA molecules. In TCRdb, the PCR reads were re-called with MiXCR into one record per CDR3 protein. The sample carries under 900,000 distinct CDR3 sequences, under 70% recorded once. Overall study results and limits: Patients with multiple sclerosis recorded significantly lower normalized Chao1 diversity than controls, the study found.

This TCR came from a girl aged 5 to 17 with multiple sclerosis. Input material: blood.

The CDR3 spells CASSPAGGENYGYTF. In DNA form, the CDR3 reads TGTGCCAGCAGCCCGGCAGGGGGCGAAAACTATGGCTACACCTTC. The V and J genes are TRBV7-9 and TRBJ1-2; 8 bases are shared with TRBD1. With V trimmed by 5 bases and J by 2 bases, 7 bases remained unmatched. The CDR3 is 15 amino acids. Germline V gene data show CDR1 as SEHNR and CDR2 as FQNEAQ (reference sequence).